The present T cell receptor beta chain was sequenced within a study of T-cell memory formation after mild COVID-19. Turning to the study itself: TCR clusters largely stayed donor specific.

The germline V gene encodes CDR1 MNHEY and CDR2 SVGEGT. CDR3 length: 13 amino acids. Between the trimmed V and J ends, which lost 6 bases and 5 bases, there was a span of 13 bases. The 5'RACE method, run with constant-segment primers, produced TCR alpha and TCR beta cDNA libraries (carrying sample barcodes and UMIs). MiXCR, run by TCRdb on the 5' RACE reads, gives a single entry per CDR3 protein. The sample includes approximately 290,000 distinct CDR3 sequences, just under 20% seen only once; the top ten take more than 20%. This clonotype was obtained from a man between 18 and 29 years old who had mild COVID-19 (a few samples of this study predate the infection). Cell type and time point are not known. Input material: PBMCs or a T cell subset sorted from them (not recorded which). This chain uses TRBV6-2 or TRBV6-3 with TRBJ2-5; D is unclear. CDR3 nucleotide sequence: TGTGCCAGCAGCCCCTGGGCCGGGGAGACCCAGTACTTC. This translates into CASSPWAGETQYF.